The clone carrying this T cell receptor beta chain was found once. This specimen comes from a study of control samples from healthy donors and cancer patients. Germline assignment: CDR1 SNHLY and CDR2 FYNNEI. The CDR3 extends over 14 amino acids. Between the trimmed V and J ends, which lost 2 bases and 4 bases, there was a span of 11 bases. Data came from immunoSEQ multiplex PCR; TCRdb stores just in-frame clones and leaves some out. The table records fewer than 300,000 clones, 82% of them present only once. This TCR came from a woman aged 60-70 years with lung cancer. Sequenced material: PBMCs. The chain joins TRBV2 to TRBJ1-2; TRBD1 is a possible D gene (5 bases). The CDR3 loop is CASSESGGGYGYTF. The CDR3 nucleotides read TGTGCCAGCAGTGAATCTGGGGGGGGCTATGGCTACACCTTC.